The clone carrying this TCR beta chain was counted only a few times. Its specificity is not known. The data originate from a study of blood T cells in healthy people across ages. Broader study findings: When set beside aged donors, long-lived donors presented more naive CD4+ cells and higher diversity. Diversity of TCR beta per million T cells declined in a roughly linear way with age.

PCR was performed a second time for roughly 7 to 12 cycles using a sample-barcoded 5' primer and a J-beta primer mix. TCRdb passed the 5' RACE reads through MiXCR, listing each CDR3 protein once. Among more than 650,000 distinct CDR3 sequences, about a quarter were seen once, and the ten largest hold less than 3.5%. The CDR3 loop spans 15 amino acids. In germline, CDR1 is SGHVS, CDR2 FQNEAQ. Trimming took 0 bases from V and 5 from J; bases not matched to a gene: 3. The sample was also reused in another study, on T cells of mothers and their children. Per that study: The donors comprised about 6 children and their three healthy Caucasian mothers.

The source of this sequence is a boy aged 5-17 years in good health. Sequenced: blood. The chain joins TRBV7-8 to TRBJ2-5; 10 nucleotides line up with TRBD2. CDR3 coding DNA: TGTGCCAGCAGCTTAGCCATAGCGGGGGGTGAGACCCAGTACTTC. Amino acids: CASSLAIAGGETQYF.